This entry lists 8 T cell receptor beta chains sequenced from one sample in a study of early T cells in non-severe SARS-CoV-2 infection. TCRdb reprocessed the 5' RACE reads via MiXCR and lists one record per CDR3 protein. The sample lists tens of thousands of distinct CDR3 sequences; roughly an eighth were seen once. What was sequenced was whole blood. The receptors here all came from an adult who was a healthcare worker with PCR-confirmed SARS-CoV-2 infection or an uninfected control (not recorded which).

This clonotype occurred many times. The CDR3: CASSSWANSGNTIYF. CDR3 nucleotide sequence: TGTGCCAGCAGCTCTTGGGCTAACTCTGGAAACACCATATATTTT. The V and J genes are TRBV7-2 and TRBJ1-3; D gene ambiguous. Trimming took 4 bases from V and 0 from J, leaving 10 bases between them. This CDR3 has 15 amino acids. Germline values: CDR1 SGHTA, CDR2 FQGNSA.

This clonotype was seen a few times. The rearrangement uses TRBV7-2 and TRBJ2-4; 11 bases match TRBD1. With V trimmed by 7 bases and J by 1 base, 6 bases remained unmatched. This CDR3 has 16 amino acids. CDR1 and CDR2 from the germline V gene are SGHTA and FQGNSA. The CDR3 nucleotides are TGTGCCAGCAACCCTTGGGACAGGGGGGCCAAAAACATTCAGTACTTC. Its translation is CASNPWDRGAKNIQYF.

This clonotype appeared a few times. The chain employs TRBV11-2 and TRBJ1-3, with D perhaps matching TRBD1 (5 bases). The CDR3 totals 15 residues. Germline V gene sequence: CDR1 SGHAT, CDR2 FQNNGV. The V end was cut by 3 bases, the J end by 1 base, with 10 bases between. The CDR3 region has the DNA TGTGCCAGCAGCTTTGGGGGATCGTCTGGAAACACCATATATTTT. Translation: CASSFGGSSGNTIYF.

This chain connects TRBV10-3 to TRBJ1-1; D gene unclear. The CDR3 extends over 14 amino acids. Trimming shortened V by 2 bases and J by 4 bases, and 11 bases separated the two germline ends. Per the germline V gene, CDR1 is ENHRY and CDR2 is SYGVKD. The CDR3 coding sequence is TGTGCCATCAGTGAGGAGGGAGGCCGCACTGAAGCTTTCTTT. Translated, it gives CAISEEGGRTEAFF.

This clonotype was counted at least ten times. The J gene is TRBJ2-7, the V gene TRBV27, with TRBD1 matching over 12 bases. J lost 4 bases, V lost 8 bases, and 9 bases had no gene match. Germline values: CDR1 MNHEY, CDR2 SMNVEV (reference sequence). The CDR3 is 15 amino acids. CDR3 bases: TGTGCCAGCTCTTCCCGGGACAGGGGGCTTTACGAGCAGTACTTC. Translated, it gives CASSSRDRGLYEQYF.

This clonotype has a handful of counts. The chain combines TRBV7-9 with TRBJ1-1; D is ambiguous. Looked up from germline, CDR1 is SEHNR and CDR2 is FQNEAQ (reference sequence). The CDR3 loop spans 12 amino acids. Trimming took 6 bases from V and 1 from J, leaving 6 bases between them. Here the CDR3 DNA reads TGTGCCAGCAGGCGACCGAACACTGAAGCTTTCTTT. It codes for CASRRPNTEAFF.

This clonotype was seen at least ten times. The V and J genes are TRBV7-9 and TRBJ1-2, with 9 positions matching TRBD1. The CDR3 runs 14 residues. Germline V lookup: CDR1 SEHNR, CDR2 FQNEAQ (reference sequence). With V trimmed by 5 bases and J by 4 bases, 5 bases remained unmatched. The CDR3 DNA sequence: TGTGCCAGCAGCCGGACAGGGGAACCCTATGGCTACACCTTC. It encodes CASSRTGEPYGYTF.

This clonotype was found once. The chain links TRBV9 to TRBJ2-5, with D perhaps being TRBD1 or TRBD2 (5 bases each). Trimming took off 3 bases at V and 1 base at J, with 7 bases between the two ends. From germline, CDR1 is SGDLS and CDR2 YYNGEE. The CDR3 extends over 13 amino acids. CDR3 residues: CASSAGAQETQYF. In DNA, the CDR3 is TGTGCCAGCAGCGCCGGGGCCCAAGAGACCCAGTACTTC.